Following are 32 T cell receptor beta chains from one sample sequenced in a study of blood T cell repertoires in COVID-19. The method was immunoSEQ multiplex PCR; TCRdb's version includes in-frame clones alone and lacks a portion of them. The data show about 310,000 clones, with approximately 86% seen just once and approximately 9% held by the top ten. The sequenced material came from PBMCs or T cells enriched from blood (not recorded which). Receptors originate from a young woman who had recovered from COVID-19.

The chain combines TRBV27 with TRBJ1-5; 8 bases are a match to TRBD1. V shed 0 bases, J shed 1 base, and the junction held 11 bases outside the gene matches. The CDR3 is 19 residues long. Germline assignment: CDR1 MNHEY and CDR2 SMNVEV (reference sequence). In nucleotides, the CDR3 is TGTGCCAGCAGTTTATCGCCACATAGGACAGGGAGCAGCAATCAGCCCCAGCATTTT. Amino acid sequence: CASSLSPHRTGSSNQPQHF.

This clone appeared a single time. The chain carries TRBV11-2 and TRBJ2-6; weak D call: TRBD1 (6 bases). Germline CDR1 is SGHAT and CDR2 is FQNNGV. Between the trimmed V and J ends, which lost 0 bases and 4 bases, there was a span of 13 bases. The CDR3 runs 17 residues. CDR3: CASSLEFRGPGANVLTF. The DNA of the CDR3 is TGTGCCAGCAGCTTAGAGTTCAGGGGCCCGGGGGCCAACGTCCTGACTTTC.

Regarding this clone: Other DNA sequences from this sample encode an identical CDR3 as well. The chain is built from TRBV7-9 and TRBJ2-1; 8 nucleotides line up with TRBD2. CDR1 SEHNR and CDR2 FQNEAQ come from the germline V gene (reference sequence). This CDR3 has 15 amino acids. J lost 4 bases, V lost 1 base, and 3 bases had no gene match. This CDR3 reads CASSLVLAGYNEQFF. The CDR3 region has the DNA TGTGCCAGCAGCTTAGTGCTAGCGGGTTACAATGAGCAGTTCTTC.

J is TRBJ1-5 and V is TRBV4-2; D perhaps matches TRBD1 (6 bases). The CDR3 length is 16 residues. V was cut by 2 bases and J by 7 bases, with 18 bases left in between. The germline V gene encodes CDR1 LGHNA and CDR2 YNFKEQ. The CDR3 is CASSQNIRGRWQPQHF. CDR3 nucleotide sequence: TGTGCCAGCAGCCAAAATATCAGGGGTCGCTGGCAGCCCCAGCATTTT.

The V gene is TRBV5-4, the J gene TRBJ2-5; D perhaps matches TRBD1 (6 bases). CDR3 length: 13 residues. V was pared by 4 bases and J by 2 bases, with 9 bases between. The germline V gene has CDR1 SGHNT and CDR2 YYREEE (reference sequence). In nucleotides, the CDR3 is TGTGCCAGCAGCGGACAGCGGCAAGAGACCCAGTACTTC. It translates to CASSGQRQETQYF. Filled out from reference TRBV5-4 and TRBJ2-5, the complete variable domain reads ETGVTQSPTHLIKTRGQQVTLRCSSQSGHNTVSWYQQALGQGPQFIFQYYREEENGRGNFPPRFSGLQFPNYSSELNVNALELDDSALYLCASSGQRQETQYFGPGTRLLVL.

The chain links TRBV28 to TRBJ1-1; the D is unclear. V lost 6 bases, J lost 0 bases, and 8 bases lay in between. The CDR3 sequence is 13 residues long. Germline V lookup: CDR1 MDHEN, CDR2 SYDVKM. CDR3 sequence reads: CASRSVVNTEAFF. DNA for the CDR3: TGTGCCAGCAGATCGGTAGTGAACACTGAAGCTTTCTTT.

This clone was observed a handful of times. The chain has TRBV29-1 and TRBJ2-5, with TRBD2 identical over 10 bases. This CDR3 has 15 amino acids. V lost 4 bases to trimming and J lost 1 base; unmatched junction nucleotides: 6. The germline gives CDR1 SQVTM, CDR2 ANQGSEA. CDR3 bases: TGCAGCGTTGCTAGACTAGCGGGTACCCAAGAGACCCAGTACTTC. It specifies CSVARLAGTQETQYF.

The chain recombines TRBV28 with TRBJ1-1, with 10 bases fitting TRBD1. The CDR3 is 18 amino acids. Germline V lookup: CDR1 MDHEN, CDR2 SYDVKM. Unmatched junction bases numbered 11, after V lost 3 bases and J lost 1 base. The chain's CDR3 is CASSLAIGQGVRNTEAFF. In nucleotides, the CDR3 is TGTGCCAGCAGTTTGGCGATCGGACAGGGGGTCCGGAACACTGAAGCTTTCTTT.

The chain carries TRBV6-4 and TRBJ2-7; 7 positions match TRBD2. Germline V gene data show CDR1 as MRHNA and CDR2 as SNTAGT. The J segment lost 4 bases and the V segment lost 2 bases, leaving 14 bases of the junction unmatched. The CDR3 extends over 17 amino acids. Here the CDR3 reads CASSDGFDQTSAYEQYF. The DNA for the CDR3 is TGTGCCAGCAGTGACGGGTTTGACCAAACTAGCGCGTACGAGCAGTACTTC.

The chain links TRBV2 to TRBJ1-4, with D uncertain. Trimming pared 5 bases from V and 6 bases from J, leaving 7 bases between. Germline CDR1 SNHLY, CDR2 FYNNEI. The CDR3 covers 12 residues. Here the CDR3 reads CASSLIDEKLFF. The CDR3 DNA follows: TGTGCCAGCAGTCTAATCGATGAAAAACTGTTTTTT.

The V gene is TRBV7-2, the J gene TRBJ2-5; 10 nucleotides align to TRBD1. The CDR3 length is 15 residues. The J segment lost 3 bases and the V segment lost 3 bases, leaving 4 bases of the junction unmatched. Germline-derived CDR1 and CDR2 are SGHTA and FQGNSA. The CDR3 reads CASSFSGTGEETQYF. In nucleotides, the CDR3 is TGTGCCAGCAGCTTTTCTGGGACAGGGGAAGAGACCCAGTACTTC.

The chain uses TRBV28 and TRBJ1-5; TRBD1 matches at 7 bases. The CDR3 covers 14 residues. J was trimmed by 6 bases and V by 4 bases; bases with no gene match: 6. Germline CDR1 is MDHEN and CDR2 is SYDVKM. The CDR3 DNA sequence: TGTGCCAGCAGTTCCACAGGGGCGAGTCAGCCCCAGCATTTT. Its translation is CASSSTGASQPQHF.

V usage is TRBV29-1 and J usage is TRBJ1-2; D gene uncertain. Trimming left V 4 bases short and J 0 bases short, with 6 bases between. The germline gives CDR1 SQVTM, CDR2 ANQGSEA. This CDR3 comprises 12 residues. The chain's CDR3 is CSVGSANYGYTF. In DNA form, the CDR3 reads TGCAGCGTTGGTTCTGCTAACTATGGCTACACCTTC. The whole variable domain, remainder taken from reference TRBV29-1 and TRBJ1-2, is SAVISQKPSRDICQRGTSLTIQCQVDSQVTMMFWYRQQPGQSLTLIATANQGSEATYESGFVIDKFPISRPNLTFSTLTVSNMSPEDSSIYLCSVGSANYGYTFGSGTRLTVV.

The chain has TRBV28 and TRBJ1-2; the D gene is possibly TRBD1 (5 bases). The ends were cut back, 3 bases at V and 5 bases at J, with 13 bases in the middle. CDR1 is MDHEN, CDR2 SYDVKM, per germline. This CDR3 comprises 14 residues. Here the CDR3 DNA reads TGTGCCAGCAGTTTGACAGACTCTAGGTATGGCTACACCTTC. This codes for CASSLTDSRYGYTF.

This clone turned up a few times. This rearrangement joins TRBV7-2 to TRBJ2-1; 10 nucleotides match TRBD2. Per the germline V gene, CDR1 is SGHTA and CDR2 is FQGNSA. The CDR3 length is 16 residues. J lost 6 bases, V lost 2 bases, and 7 bases had no gene match. The CDR3 nucleotides read TGTGCCAGCAGCTTAAATGGACTAGCGGACGGCAATGAGCAGTTCTTC. It encodes CASSLNGLADGNEQFF.

V usage is TRBV30 and J usage is TRBJ2-2, with D perhaps matching TRBD1 (5 bases). CDR1 GTSNPN and CDR2 SVGIG come from the germline V gene (reference sequence). This CDR3 comprises 14 residues. The ends were cut back, 1 base at V and 3 bases at J, with 9 bases in the middle. In DNA form, the CDR3 reads TGTGCCTGGAGTGACAGGCCGGACACCGGGGAGCTGTTTTTT. Its translation is CAWSDRPDTGELFF.

The chain employs TRBV27 and TRBJ2-7; D is undetermined. This CDR3 region has 16 residues. Deletions cut 1 base from V and 1 base from J, with 14 bases between. Germline V gives CDR1 MNHEY, CDR2 SMNVEV (reference sequence). CDR3 in amino acids: CASSLFPATGSYEQYF. In DNA, the CDR3 is TGTGCCAGCAGTTTATTTCCCGCGACTGGATCCTACGAGCAGTACTTC.

The chain is built from TRBV13 and TRBJ1-2; D is undetermined. The CDR3 sequence is 15 residues long. V dropped 0 bases and J dropped 7 bases, with 15 bases sitting between them. CDR1 PRHDT and CDR2 FYEKMQ come from the germline V gene (reference sequence). The CDR3 sequence is CASSLGQISSSGYTF. The CDR3 DNA follows: TGTGCCAGCAGCTTAGGACAGATTAGTTCTTCTGGCTACACCTTC.

With respect to this clone: Within the sample, other DNA sequences also encode this same CDR3. The rearrangement uses TRBV28 and TRBJ2-7; no clear D. Deletions cut 6 bases from V and 3 bases from J, with 6 bases between. Germline assignment: CDR1 MDHEN and CDR2 SYDVKM. CDR3 length equals 11 residues. The CDR3 nucleotides read TGTGCCAGCAGCCGAGGCTACGAGCAGTACTTC. Protein: CASSRGYEQYF.

This sequence joins TRBV9 and TRBJ1-5; tentatively, D is TRBD1 (5 bases). This CDR3 spans 13 amino acids. Trimming left V 3 bases short and J 4 bases short, with 8 bases between. In germline, CDR1 is SGDLS, CDR2 YYNGEE. CDR3 nucleotides: TGTGCCAGCAGCGGCGGGGCAAATCAGCCCCAGCATTTT. It codes for CASSGGANQPQHF.

J is TRBJ1-1 and V is TRBV19; TRBD1 matches at 7 bases. V was clipped by 5 bases and J by 5 bases; unmatched bases: 5. This CDR3 region has 13 residues. CDR1 and CDR2 (germline): LNHDA, SQIVND (reference sequence). The CDR3 loop is CASSFYRGTEAFF. DNA of the CDR3: TGTGCCAGTAGTTTCTACAGGGGAACTGAAGCTTTCTTT.

As DNA, the CDR3 is TGTGCCAGCAGTCCCACAGGGGTGCGGACTGAAGCTTTCTTT. Translating gives CASSPTGVRTEAFF. V usage is TRBV27 and J usage is TRBJ1-1; TRBD1 matches at 7 bases. Germline V gives CDR1 MNHEY, CDR2 SMNVEV (reference sequence). V lost 5 bases and J lost 5; bases outside the gene matches: 8. The CDR3 runs 14 residues.

CDR3 residues: CASSSRDSYEQYF. CDR3 coding DNA: TGTGCCAGCAGCTCCCGGGACAGCTACGAGCAGTACTTC. The V gene is TRBV7-9, the J gene TRBJ2-7; 7 positions agree with TRBD1. The CDR3 length is 13 residues. The V gene's germline CDR1 is SEHNR and CDR2 FQNEAQ (reference sequence). V gave up 4 bases and J gave up 3 bases; unmatched junction bases: 3.

The gene calls are TRBV19 and TRBJ1-3, with D perhaps TRBD1 (5 bases). The length of the CDR3 is 14 residues. The germline CDR1 and CDR2 sequences are LNHDA and SQIVND (reference sequence). V was shortened by 9 bases and J by 2 bases, with 14 bases between the two germline ends. The CDR3 DNA reads as TGTGCCAGCGCGGGGGTTACTGCTGGAAACACCATATATTTT. Translation: CASAGVTAGNTIYF.

This clone was detected many times. The genes are TRBV2 and TRBJ2-7; D perhaps matches TRBD2 (6 bases). CDR3 length: 16 residues. With 6 bases removed from V and 0 bases from J, the gap between germline ends came to 18 bases. Germline V gene lookup returns CDR1 SNHLY and CDR2 FYNNEI. CDR3 sequence (DNA): TGTGCCAGCAGGGGAGATCGGGCGGGAAGCTCCTACGAGCAGTACTTC. Protein: CASRGDRAGSSYEQYF.

This chain connects TRBV11-3 to TRBJ2-5; 10 nucleotides line up with TRBD2. The V segment lost 1 base and the J segment 5 bases; nucleotides outside the gene matches: 19. This CDR3 contains 20 residues. Germline loops: CDR1 SGHNT, CDR2 YENEEA. CDR3 in amino acids: CASSLGLASGRRFDSETQYF. The CDR3 DNA reads TGTGCCAGCAGCTTAGGGTTGGCTAGCGGGAGACGTTTTGATTCGGAGACCCAGTACTTC.

The chain couples TRBV4-2 to TRBJ1-4; 10 positions agree with TRBD1. The CDR3 runs 19 residues. The junction had 9 bases not matched to a gene; V was cut back by 0 bases and J by 2 bases. Per the germline V gene, CDR1 is LGHNA and CDR2 is YNFKEQ. The CDR3 here is CASSQDVRQGALTNEKLFF. In DNA, the CDR3 is TGTGCCAGCAGCCAAGATGTGAGACAGGGGGCTTTGACTAATGAAAAACTGTTTTTT.

The chain's CDR3 is CASSLEEGRETQYF. DNA for the CDR3: TGTGCCAGCAGCTTAGAGGAGGGCAGAGAGACCCAGTACTTC. The J gene is TRBJ2-5, the V gene TRBV7-9; perhaps TRBD2 as D (6 bases). Germline values: CDR1 SEHNR, CDR2 FQNEAQ (reference sequence). V dropped 1 base and J dropped 4 bases, with 10 bases sitting between them. CDR3 size: 14 residues.

The chain has TRBV9 and TRBJ2-3; 13 bases fit TRBD2. V trimming: 3 bases; J trimming: 2 bases; junction bases outside the gene matches: 3. There are 16 residues in the CDR3. The germline gives CDR1 SGDLS, CDR2 YYNGEE. In DNA form, the CDR3 reads TGTGCCAGCAGCGAGGGACTAGCGGGGATCACAGATACGCAGTATTTT. This encodes CASSEGLAGITDTQYF.

V usage is TRBV6-5 and J usage is TRBJ1-1; no clear D. Deletions cut 7 bases from V and 1 base from J, with 10 bases between. Germline V lookup: CDR1 MNHEY, CDR2 SVGAGI. The CDR3 runs 13 residues. CDR3 amino acids: CASMFNSNTEAFF. The CDR3 DNA follows: TGTGCCAGCATGTTCAACTCGAACACTGAAGCTTTCTTT.

This chain joins TRBV7-3 and TRBJ2-1; TRBD2 aligns across 9 bases. This CDR3 has 20 amino acids. Germline V gene lookup returns CDR1 SGHTA and CDR2 FQGTGA. The V and J ends lost 6 bases and 1 base, in that order; junction bases with no gene match: 19. The CDR3 is CASRNEGDRVAGESYNEQFF. In DNA form, the CDR3 reads TGTGCCAGCAGAAATGAAGGCGACAGGGTAGCGGGAGAATCCTACAATGAGCAGTTCTTC.

This sequence joins TRBV27 and TRBJ2-5; the D is unclear. Germline CDR1 is MNHEY and CDR2 is SMNVEV (reference sequence). V dropped 5 bases and J dropped 0 bases, with 7 bases sitting between them. CDR3 length: 13 amino acids. The chain's CDR3 is CASSPQYQETQYF. The CDR3 region has the DNA TGTGCCAGCAGTCCTCAGTACCAAGAGACCCAGTACTTC.